This TCR beta chain is drawn from a study of blood T cells in healthy people across ages. Together with a sample-barcoded 5' primer, a J-beta primer mix was included in a second PCR lasting about 6 to 11 cycles. TCRdb re-analysed the 5' RACE reads in MiXCR, keeping a single row per CDR3 protein. The repertoire has 550,000 to 650,000 distinct CDR3 sequences, approximately 30% of them found once; the top ten carry 15% to 19%. The CDR3 has 19 amino acids. Per germline, CDR1 SGHRS and CDR2 YFSETQ. V was clipped by 3 bases and J by 0 bases; unmatched bases: 8. The source of this sequence is an elderly woman in good health. The rearrangement joins TRBV5-1 to TRBJ2-1; 14 bases are shared with TRBD2. The sequencing input was blood. CDR3 sequence: CASSSGTSGGLDSYNEQFF. In DNA, the CDR3 is TGCGCCAGCAGCTCGGGGACTAGCGGGGGCCTCGACTCCTACAATGAGCAGTTCTTC.